This section outlines one TCR beta chain sequence together with its context. Trimming took 5 bases from V and 10 from J, leaving 12 bases between them. The CDR3 extends over 12 amino acids. Germline V CDR1 and CDR2: LGHDT, YNNKEL (reference sequence). This specimen belongs to a study of CD4 T cell repertoires in COVID-19. Data came from immunoSEQ multiplex PCR; TCRdb stores just in-frame clones and leaves some out. Among about 75,000 clones listed, roughly 85% were seen once. The J gene is TRBJ2-1, the V gene TRBV3-1 (or the pseudogene TRBV3-2), with a tentative D call TRBD2 (6 bases). Sample: CD4+ T cells from peripheral blood, taken after recovery from COVID-19. The sequence came from a human donor who had COVID-19. This chain's CDR3 is CASSTRTSEQFF. CDR3 nucleotide sequence: TGTGCCAGCAGCACCCGAACTAGCGAGCAGTTCTTC.